The present TCR beta chain was sequenced within a study of control samples from healthy donors and cancer patients. Using immunoSEQ multiplex PCR, the repertoire was profiled, and TCRdb retains in-frame clones only, with some absent. The table shows about 230,000 clones, with over 75% occurring only once. Germline V lookup: CDR1 SGHRS, CDR2 YFSETQ. V lost 0 bases, J lost 1 base, and 9 bases lay in between. The CDR3 covers 15 residues. The chain has TRBV5-1 and TRBJ2-3; no reliable D call. The source material was PBMCs. This sequence was found in a woman between 55 and 75 years old with lung cancer. CDR3 loop: CASSLDGLGTDTQYF. For the CDR3, the DNA is TGCGCCAGCAGCTTGGACGGGCTCGGCACAGATACGCAGTATTTT.